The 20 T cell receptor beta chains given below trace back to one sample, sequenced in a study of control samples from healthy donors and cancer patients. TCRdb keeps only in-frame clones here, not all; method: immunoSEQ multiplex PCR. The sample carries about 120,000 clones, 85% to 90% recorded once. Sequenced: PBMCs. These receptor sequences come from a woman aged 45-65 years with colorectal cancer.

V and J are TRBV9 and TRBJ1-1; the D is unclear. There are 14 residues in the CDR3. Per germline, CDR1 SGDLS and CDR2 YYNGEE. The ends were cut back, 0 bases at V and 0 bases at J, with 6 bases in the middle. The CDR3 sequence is CASSVGTVNTEAFF. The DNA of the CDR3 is TGTGCCAGCAGCGTAGGGACGGTGAACACTGAAGCTTTCTTT.

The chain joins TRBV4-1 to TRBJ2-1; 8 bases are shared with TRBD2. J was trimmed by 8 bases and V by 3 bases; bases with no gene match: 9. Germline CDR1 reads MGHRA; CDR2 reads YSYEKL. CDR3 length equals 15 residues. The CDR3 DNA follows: TGCGCCAGCAGCCATGTGAGCGGGAGTGGAGATGAGCAGTTCTTC. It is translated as CASSHVSGSGDEQFF.

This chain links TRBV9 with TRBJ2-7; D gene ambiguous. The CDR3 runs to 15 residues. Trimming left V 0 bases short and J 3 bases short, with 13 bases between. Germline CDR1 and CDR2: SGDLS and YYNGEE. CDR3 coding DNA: TGTGCCAGCAGCGTAGAATCCTACACAGTCTACGAGCAGTACTTC. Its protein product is CASSVESYTVYEQYF.

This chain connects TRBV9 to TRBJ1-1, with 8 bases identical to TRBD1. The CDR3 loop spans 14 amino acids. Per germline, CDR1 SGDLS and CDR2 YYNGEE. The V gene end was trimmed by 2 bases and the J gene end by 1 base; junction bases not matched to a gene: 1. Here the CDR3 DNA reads TGTGCCAGCAGCGTTGACAGGGGGAACACTGAAGCTTTCTTT. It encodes CASSVDRGNTEAFF. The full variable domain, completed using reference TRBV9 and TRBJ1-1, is DSGVTQTPKHLITATGQRVTLRCSPRSGDLSVYWYQQSLDQGLQFLIQYYNGEERAKGNILERFSAQQFPDLHSELNLSSLELGDSALYFCASSVDRGNTEAFFGQGTRLTVV.

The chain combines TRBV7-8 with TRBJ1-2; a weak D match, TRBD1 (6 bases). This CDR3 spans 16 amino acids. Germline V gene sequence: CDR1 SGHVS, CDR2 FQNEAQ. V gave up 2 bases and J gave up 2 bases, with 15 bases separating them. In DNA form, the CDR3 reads TGTGCCAGCAGCTTAAATCAGGACAGCCACAACTATGGCTACACCTTC. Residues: CASSLNQDSHNYGYTF.

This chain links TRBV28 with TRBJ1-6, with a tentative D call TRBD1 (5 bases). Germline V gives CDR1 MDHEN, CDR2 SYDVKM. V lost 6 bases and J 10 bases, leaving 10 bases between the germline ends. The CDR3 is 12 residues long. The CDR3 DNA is TGTGCCAGCAGCAGGGCTTTCTCACCCCTCCACTTT. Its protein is CASSRAFSPLHF. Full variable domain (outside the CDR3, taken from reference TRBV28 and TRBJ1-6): DVKVTQSSRYLVKRTGEKVFLECVQDMDHENMFWYRQDPGLGLRLIYFSYDVKMKEKGDIPEGYSVSREKKERFSLILESASTNQTSMYLCASSRAFSPLHFGNGTRLTVT.

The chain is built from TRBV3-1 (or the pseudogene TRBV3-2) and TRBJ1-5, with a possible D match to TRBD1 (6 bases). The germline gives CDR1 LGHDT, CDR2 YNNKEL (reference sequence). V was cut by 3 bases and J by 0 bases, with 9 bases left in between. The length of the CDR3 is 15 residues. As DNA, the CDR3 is TGTGCCAGCAGCCAGACAGGAGATAGCAATCAGCCCCAGCATTTT. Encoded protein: CASSQTGDSNQPQHF.

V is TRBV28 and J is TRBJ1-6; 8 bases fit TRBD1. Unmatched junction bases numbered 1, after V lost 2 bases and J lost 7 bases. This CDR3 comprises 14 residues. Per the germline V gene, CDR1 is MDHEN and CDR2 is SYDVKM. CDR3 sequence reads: CASSLRQGNSPLHF. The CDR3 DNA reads TGTGCCAGCAGTTTACGACAGGGGAATTCACCCCTCCACTTT.

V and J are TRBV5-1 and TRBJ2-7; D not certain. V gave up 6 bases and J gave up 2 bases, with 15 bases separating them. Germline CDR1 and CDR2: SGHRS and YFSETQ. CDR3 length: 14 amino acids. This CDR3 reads CASTRDREPYEQYF. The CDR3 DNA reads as TGCGCCAGCACCCGCGATAGGGAACCCTACGAGCAGTACTTC.

DNA of the CDR3: TGTGCCAGCAGAATAGGACAGAACAATGAGCAGTTCTTC. Translated, it gives CASRIGQNNEQFF. The V and J genes are TRBV2 and TRBJ2-1; possible D gene TRBD1, 6 bases. Germline CDR1 and CDR2: SNHLY and FYNNEI. The V end lost 6 bases, the J end lost 5 bases, and 11 bases lay between the germline ends. The CDR3 has 13 residues. The variable domain in full, with the rest retrieved from reference TRBV2 and TRBJ2-1, is EPEVTQTPSHQVTQMGQEVILRCVPISNHLYFYWYRQILGQKVEFLVSFYNNEISEKSEIFDDQFSVERPDGSNFTLKIRSTKLEDSAMYFCASRIGQNNEQFFGPGTRLTVL.

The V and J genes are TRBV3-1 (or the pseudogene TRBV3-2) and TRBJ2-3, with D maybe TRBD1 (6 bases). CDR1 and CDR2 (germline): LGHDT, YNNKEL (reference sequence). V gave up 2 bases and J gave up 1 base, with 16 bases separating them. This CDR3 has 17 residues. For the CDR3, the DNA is TGTGCCAGCAGCCAACCCCAAGGGGGAATGGGCACAGATACGCAGTATTTT. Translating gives CASSQPQGGMGTDTQYF.

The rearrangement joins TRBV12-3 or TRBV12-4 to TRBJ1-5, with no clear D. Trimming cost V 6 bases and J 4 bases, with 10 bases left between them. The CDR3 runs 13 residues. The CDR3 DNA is TGTGCCAGCAGGTACATGGAGAATCAGCCCCAGCATTTT. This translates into CASRYMENQPQHF.

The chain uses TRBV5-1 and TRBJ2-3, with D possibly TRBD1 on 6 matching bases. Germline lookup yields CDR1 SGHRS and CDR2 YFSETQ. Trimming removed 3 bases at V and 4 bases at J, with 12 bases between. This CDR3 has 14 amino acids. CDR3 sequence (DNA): TGCGCCAGCAGCTCGTACGAGGGGGCAGATACGCAGTATTTT. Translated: CASSSYEGADTQYF.

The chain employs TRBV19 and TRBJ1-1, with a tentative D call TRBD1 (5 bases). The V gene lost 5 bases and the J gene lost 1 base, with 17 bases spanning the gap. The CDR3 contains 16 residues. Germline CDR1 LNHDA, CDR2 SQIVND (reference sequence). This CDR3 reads CASSALGTKENTEAFF. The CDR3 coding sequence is TGTGCCAGTAGTGCCCTCGGGACGAAGGAGAACACTGAAGCTTTCTTT.

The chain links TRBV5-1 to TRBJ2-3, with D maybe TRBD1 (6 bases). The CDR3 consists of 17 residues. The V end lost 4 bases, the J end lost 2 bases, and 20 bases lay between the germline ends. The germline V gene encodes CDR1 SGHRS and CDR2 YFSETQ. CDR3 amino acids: CASSPSIQGRNTDTQYF. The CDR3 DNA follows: TGCGCCAGCAGCCCATCCATTCAGGGGCGAAACACAGATACGCAGTATTTT.

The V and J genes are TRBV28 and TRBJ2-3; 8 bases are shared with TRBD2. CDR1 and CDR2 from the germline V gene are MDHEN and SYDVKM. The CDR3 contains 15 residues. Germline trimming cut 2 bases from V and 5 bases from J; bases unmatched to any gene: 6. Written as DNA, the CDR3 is TGTGCCAGCAGTTTAATTCGGCTAGCGGGAGATACGCAGTATTTT. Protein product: CASSLIRLAGDTQYF.

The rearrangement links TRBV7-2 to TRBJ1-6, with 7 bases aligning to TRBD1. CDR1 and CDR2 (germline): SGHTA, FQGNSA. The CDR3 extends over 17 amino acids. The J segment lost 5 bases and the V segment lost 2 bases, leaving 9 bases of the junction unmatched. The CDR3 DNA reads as TGTGCCAGCAGCTTACCGACAGGGAACCAAAATAATTCACCCCTCCACTTT. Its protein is CASSLPTGNQNNSPLHF.

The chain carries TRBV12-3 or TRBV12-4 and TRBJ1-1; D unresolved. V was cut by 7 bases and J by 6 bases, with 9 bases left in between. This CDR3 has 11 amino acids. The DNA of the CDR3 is TGTGCCAGCAATAACGGGGCTGAAGCTTTCTTT. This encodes CASNNGAEAFF.

CDR3 in amino acids: CASSQENRKAFF. The CDR3 nucleotides read TGTGCCAGCAGCCAAGAAAATAGGAAAGCTTTCTTT. The chain joins TRBV3-1 (or the pseudogene TRBV3-2) to TRBJ1-1; no definite D call. The germline V gene encodes CDR1 LGHDT and CDR2 YNNKEL (reference sequence). The CDR3 runs 12 residues. Trimming stripped 0 bases from V and 9 bases from J, with 8 bases between.

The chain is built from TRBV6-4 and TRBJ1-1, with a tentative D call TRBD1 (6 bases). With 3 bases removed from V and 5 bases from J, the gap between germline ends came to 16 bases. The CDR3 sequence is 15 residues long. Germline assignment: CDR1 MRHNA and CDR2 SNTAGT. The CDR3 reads CASSDMDRRYTEAFF. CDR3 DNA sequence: TGTGCCAGCAGTGATATGGACAGAAGATATACTGAAGCTTTCTTT.